A selection of T cell receptor beta chains follows, all from one sample in a study of blood T cell repertoires in COVID-19. The assay was immunoSEQ multiplex PCR, and TCRdb's table has in-frame clones only and misses some. The sample yields around 100,000 clones, just over 85% seen once. Input material: peripheral blood. These receptors were collected from a human donor in a cohort sampled during active COVID-19. The CDR3 runs from the conserved cysteine through the conserved F or W. A D gene is named only where the DNA matches it firmly. Some rows have no size entry. The others give once, few or many, or a class for an expanded clone.

size	V	D	J	CDR3	DNA
.	TRBV7-9	.	TRBJ1-1	CASSPRDTEAFF	TGTGCCAGCAGCCCCCGGGACACTGAAGCTTTCTTT
.	TRBV11-2	TRBD2	TRBJ2-5	CASSLVSGRAGGTQYF	TGTGCCAGCAGCTTAGTTAGCGGGAGGGCCGGTGGGACCCAGTACTTC
.	TRBV19	.	TRBJ1-2	CASSNPRTVNNYGYTF	TGTGCCAGTAGTAACCCCCGGACAGTCAACAACTATGGCTACACCTTC
.	TRBV6-5	TRBD1	TRBJ2-7	CASSYSTDRGYEQYF	TGTGCCAGCAGTTACTCGACGGACAGGGGCTACGAGCAGTACTTC
.	TRBV11-2	.	TRBJ2-7	CASSRFAGSSSSYEQYF	TGTGCCAGCAGCCGCTTCGCGGGATCTTCCTCATCCTACGAGCAGTACTTC
.	TRBV6-1	.	TRBJ2-7	CASSIDRRSYEQYF	TGTGCCAGCAGTATCGACAGGAGAAGCTACGAGCAGTACTTC
.	TRBV15	.	TRBJ2-7	CATSRDRGGRIAYEQYF	TGTGCCACCAGCAGAGATAGGGGGGGGCGCATCGCCTACGAGCAGTACTTC
.	TRBV19	.	TRBJ1-4	CASSIGWANGDEKLFF	TGTGCCAGTAGTATAGGGTGGGCTAACGGGGATGAAAAACTGTTTTTT
.	TRBV15	TRBD1	TRBJ2-7	CATSRPGQGAYEQYF	TGTGCCACCAGCAGACCGGGACAGGGGGCATACGAGCAGTACTTC
.	TRBV6-2/TRBV6-3	.	TRBJ2-1	CASSYPGGWNEQFF	TGTGCCAGCAGTTACCCGGGCGGGTGGAATGAGCAGTTCTTC
.	TRBV6-5	.	TRBJ1-5	CASTPLRGSDQPQHF	TGTGCCAGCACTCCCCTGCGGGGAAGTGATCAGCCCCAGCATTTT
.	TRBV15	.	TRBJ2-5	CATSRLTAKTQYF	TGTGCCACCAGCAGGTTGACTGCCAAGACCCAGTACTTC
once	TRBV27	.	TRBJ1-4	CASSPQGRRGEKLFF	TGTGCCAGCAGTCCTCAGGGTAGACGAGGTGAAAAACTGTTTTTT
.	TRBV28	TRBD2	TRBJ2-7	CASRRGLDLLREQYF	TGTGCCAGCAGGCGGGGACTAGACCTTCTACGCGAGCAGTACTTC